Below, one T cell receptor beta chain is given with its context. Its specific antigen is unknown. It has no much larger one-base neighbor in the sample; base qualities were not kept. This sample also contains other DNA sequences that code for the same CDR3. V and J are truncated by 0 bases and 3 bases respectively, leaving an intervening sequence of 2 bases. Via the germline V gene, CDR1 is SGDLS and CDR2 YYNGEE. The CDR3 numbers 12 residues from cysteine through phenylalanine. Only CDR3 DNA remains: 36 bases, in frame from the first base. Healthy HIV-negative adults with no recently reported acute infections or vaccinations were included as donors. Every donor was a Caucasian adult residing in Nashville, Tennessee, USA. CD4+ T cells were enriched by magnetic negative selection; naive cells were then positively selected on CD45RA, and the negative fraction formed the memory subset. After blood collection by leukapheresis, PBMCs were isolated using Ficoll-Histopaque density gradient centrifugation and then cryopreserved in the vapor phase of liquid nitrogen. Purity and quantity of every magnetically sorted T cell population were checked by analytical flow cytometry. Each sorted fraction had its genomic DNA isolated and then quantified by UV absorbance on a Nanodrop 2000c.

Using the deep immunoSEQ assay, multiplex PCR amplified TCR CDR3 regions from genomic DNA. Extracted genomic DNA from each cell subset was distributed evenly across all wells of several immunoSEQ 96-well plates, and each plate was treated as a replicate. Each replicate PCR for sorted subsets received 200 ng genomic DNA, equal to roughly 30,000 T cell genomes. The purified libraries were quantified using a Qubit 3.0 fluorometer, sized with a Bioanalyzer 2100, and then quantified again using the KAPA Library Quantification kit. Every immunoSEQ 96-well plate was sequenced on a separate single-read 150-cycle Illumina NextSeq 550 flow cell. The paper's data handling went like this. Because only junctional sequences without quality scores were contained in the immunoSEQ output, filtering matching that applied to full-length reads could not be performed. To assign V/J genes and CDR3, sequences were annotated using PyIR, a Python wrapper for IgBLAST v1.9, with IMGT germline references. Reads with weak V/J assignments (E-value above 1e-6), missing CDR3, stop codons, out-of-frame junctions, or ambiguous translated residues were removed. V3J clonotypes were defined by identical inferred V gene, J gene, and CDR3 amino acid sequence. Percentage overlap between repertoires was calculated by dividing the number of shared unique clonotypes by the size of the smaller repertoire. Repertoire richness was assessed with RTK rarefaction, the Chao1 estimator, and Recon v2.1 estimates of unobserved clonotypes. For all TCRbeta clonotypes obtained by the gDNA method from four donors, generation probabilities were computed with OLGA. The table comes from immuneACCESS by way of TCRdb, which keeps in-frame sequences with V and J called. Part of the clones is missing from these tables; in studies checked, under half for an unresolved V gene and the rest for unknown reasons. Clone size and the V and J calls come from that table; the DNA yielded D and trimming. Across this sample there are millions of clones, with approximately 94% seen only once. Jointly, the top ten make up over 0.12% of the sample.

This entry is derived from a study of shared clonotypes between healthy human individuals (TCRdb year 2020). Study-wide context: A couple of women and a few men aged 18 to 49 years were included in the cohort. Per donor, three plates each were used for CD4 naive and CD4 memory, two for CD8 naive, and one for CD8 memory. Leukapheresis yielded between about 0.94 and 9.5 billion PBMCs per donor. To increase sequencing depth and limit assay-specific biases, TCR repertoire library preparation and sequencing were carried out by different laboratories using diverse techniques. To estimate repertoire size and how much clonotype sharing occurs between individuals, the study deeply sequenced the blood TCR repertoires of five healthy adults. General study outcomes and caveats: Compared with non-shared clonotypes, clonotypes shared by all four sorted-subset donors had higher generation probabilities. Because the study included only a small number of donors, the genetic and exposure-history diversity represented was limited. Naive subsets generally had larger estimated clonotype richness than memory subsets. Based on pairwise subsampling, the degree of clonotype sharing among donors was expected to be affected by sequencing depth. Only blood was sampled, and tissue TCR repertoires likely differ from those in blood. Approximately 5% of naive CD4, 3.5% of naive CD8, about 2.5% of memory CD4, and 0.35% to 0.4% of memory CD8 clonotypes were shared across several donors. Even with the large sequencing depth, rarefaction of the sorted-subset datasets indicated that sequencing was incomplete.

Rearrangement joined TRBV9 to TRBJ2-3, with the D gene not clear enough to name. The TCR comes from a man aged 18-30 years in good health. The sequenced sample consisted of naive CD4+ T cells sorted from blood. The cell subset or site label for this specimen denotes: CD45RA+ positively selected. The base sequence is TGTGCCAGCAGCGTAGAGACAGATACGCAGTATTTT. The translation is CASSVETDTQYF.